This is a list of T cell receptor beta chains from one sample in a study of cytomegalovirus exposure and HLA in healthy donors. Assay: immunoSEQ multiplex PCR; the TCRdb copy retains only in-frame clones and omits some. This table has about 57,000 clones, 65% to 80% appearing once. The material sequenced was PBMCs. The receptors here all came from a woman aged 50 to 60 in good health and CMV-seronegative. Each CDR3 is given with its conserved first and last residue.

v_call | cdr3_aa
TRBV6-5 | CASSHEGSSYNEQFF
TRBV19 | CASNPRQGASQPQHF
TRBV19 | CATKWAENQPQHF
TRBV5-1 | CASGVGTTGNTIYF
TRBV28 | CASSLGGEGYEQYF
TRBV30 | CACPGTRNTGELFF
TRBV29-1 | CSFLAGAHYNEQFF
TRBV11-2 | CASSSLAGEGNEQYF
TRBV5-1 | CASRAGVRETQYF
TRBV2 | CASSEHRETQYF